These 25 T cell receptor beta chains originate from one sample sequenced in a study of T cell responses to AZD1222 COVID-19 vaccine. Produced via immunoSEQ multiplex PCR; TCRdb's table is partial and in-frame only. The sample includes about 100,000 clones, 87% of them seen just once. Sequences were derived from peripheral blood, sampled 28 days after the second AZD1222 dose. The source is an adult who received the AZD1222 COVID-19 vaccine.

The gene calls are TRBV18 and TRBJ1-5; D is undetermined. This CDR3 is 13 amino acids long. The germline CDR1 and CDR2 sequences are KGHSH and LQKENI. Trimming pared 5 bases from V and 6 bases from J, leaving 11 bases between. CDR3 in DNA: TGTGCCAGCTCATTCGCCTCCGCTCAGCCCCAGCATTTT. Its protein is CASSFASAQPQHF.

The chain employs TRBV1 and TRBJ2-7; TRBD1, the table's D call, lacks a check against the DNA. TRBV1 is a pseudogene segment. The CDR3 covers 16 residues. This chain's CDR3 is CTSSQDIDRGTVEQYF. CDR3 in DNA: TGCACCAGCAGCCAAGATATTGACAGGGGGACGGTCGAGCAGTACTTC.

V usage is TRBV28 and J usage is TRBJ2-3; D is perhaps TRBD1 (6 bases). Germline-derived CDR1 and CDR2 are MDHEN and SYDVKM. This CDR3 region has 15 residues. V shed 7 bases and J shed 4 bases, with 18 bases lying between them. CDR3 in amino acids: CASKIGGRVADTQYF. CDR3 nucleotides: TGTGCCAGCAAAATTGGGGGCAGGGTAGCAGATACGCAGTATTTT.

This clone was seen once. The CDR3 loop is CASSAPTGGVETQYF. In nucleotides, the CDR3 is TGTGCCAGCAGCGCCCCGACAGGGGGCGTAGAGACCCAGTACTTC. V usage is TRBV9 and J usage is TRBJ2-5, with TRBD1 matching 10 bases. CDR1 and CDR2 from the germline V gene are SGDLS and YYNGEE. The CDR3 covers 15 residues. Losses at the gene ends were 3 bases for V and 4 bases for J; bases not matched to a gene: 6.

The V gene is TRBV7-2, the J gene TRBJ1-3; D gene unclear. V was cut by 2 bases and J by 0 bases, with 8 bases left in between. The CDR3 covers 15 residues. Per germline, CDR1 SGHTA and CDR2 FQGNSA. Here the CDR3 reads CASSLRGSSGNTIYF. The CDR3 DNA reads as TGTGCCAGCAGCTTACGAGGGAGCTCTGGAAACACCATATATTTT.

This clone showed up just a few times. The rearrangement joins TRBV12-3 or TRBV12-4 to TRBJ2-7, with no clear D. The CDR3 totals 11 residues. Trimming removed 4 bases at V and 5 bases at J, with 6 bases between. The CDR3: CASSYAHEQYF. The CDR3 DNA reads as TGTGCCAGCAGTTACGCCCACGAGCAGTACTTC.

The rearrangement uses TRBV28 and TRBJ2-7; D is perhaps TRBD1 or TRBD2 (5 bases each). Germline loops: CDR1 MDHEN, CDR2 SYDVKM. The CDR3 loop spans 14 amino acids. Between the trimmed V and J ends, which lost 6 bases and 2 bases, there was a span of 14 bases. The CDR3 DNA follows: TGTGCCAGCAGGCGGGCAGGGAGCACCTACGAGCAGTACTTC. Protein sequence: CASRRAGSTYEQYF.

This clone appeared once. J is TRBJ2-3 and V is TRBV2; 12 bases map to TRBD2. V shed 5 bases and J 0 bases; nucleotides not matched to a gene: 6. This CDR3 has 17 residues. Germline V gene sequence: CDR1 SNHLY, CDR2 FYNNEI. CDR3 sequence reads: CASSRTGTSGSTDTQYF. The CDR3 bases are TGTGCCAGCAGTCGGACCGGGACTAGCGGGAGCACAGATACGCAGTATTTT.

This clone has a handful of counts. This chain links TRBV19 with TRBJ2-1; no reliable D call. Germline assignment: CDR1 LNHDA and CDR2 SQIVND (reference sequence). V dropped 3 bases and J dropped 9 bases, with 6 bases sitting between them. The CDR3 consists of 11 residues. The CDR3 is CASSMAGEQFF. The CDR3 region has the DNA TGTGCCAGTAGTATGGCTGGTGAGCAGTTCTTC. Drawing the rest from reference TRBV19 and TRBJ2-1, the complete variable domain is DGGITQSPKYLFRKEGQNVTLSCEQNLNHDAMYWYRQDPGQGLRLIYYSQIVNDFQKGDIAEGYSVSREKKESFPLTVTSAQKNPTAFYLCASSMAGEQFFGPGTRLTVL.

The chain employs TRBV5-1 and TRBJ2-5; 8 nucleotides agree with TRBD2. With V trimmed by 4 bases and J by 7 bases, 12 bases remained unmatched. Germline V gene sequence: CDR1 SGHRS, CDR2 YFSETQ. This CDR3 contains 15 residues. CDR3 residues: CASSPGLVGAGTQYF. In DNA form, the CDR3 reads TGCGCCAGCAGCCCGGGACTAGTGGGTGCGGGGACCCAGTACTTC.

J is TRBJ2-1 and V is TRBV7-3; a possible D gene is TRBD2 (5 bases). V lost 10 bases, J lost 6 bases, and 16 bases lay in between. CDR1 and CDR2 (germline): SGHTA, FQGTGA. The CDR3 is 13 residues long. The CDR3 sequence: CATGLHPGNEQFF. CDR3 bases: TGTGCCACCGGACTCCACCCCGGCAATGAGCAGTTCTTC. Looking up the rest from reference TRBV7-3 and TRBJ2-1 gives the full variable domain: GAGVSQTPSNKVTEKGKYVELRCDPISGHTALYWYRQSLGQGPEFLIYFQGTGAADDSGLPNDRFFAVRPEGSVSTLKIQRTERGDSAVYLCATGLHPGNEQFFGPGTRLTVL.

By sample share, this clone is medium-sized. The chain joins TRBV2 to TRBJ2-2; TRBD2 might be the D (5 bases). This CDR3 region has 15 residues. Per the germline V gene, CDR1 is SNHLY and CDR2 is FYNNEI. Trimming stripped 7 bases from V and 0 bases from J, with 12 bases between. CDR3 sequence reads: CASTLGVTNTGELFF. The CDR3 DNA sequence: TGTGCCAGCACATTGGGAGTAACGAACACCGGGGAGCTGTTTTTT.

The V gene is TRBV30, the J gene TRBJ1-1; D remains ambiguous. Trimming removed 4 bases at V and 1 base at J, with 4 bases between. Germline assignment: CDR1 GTSNPN and CDR2 SVGIG (reference sequence). This CDR3 has 11 amino acids. DNA for the CDR3: TGTGCCTGGAAGGCGAACACTGAAGCTTTCTTT. It codes for CAWKANTEAFF. Combining the CDR3 with reference TRBV30 and TRBJ1-1 gives the whole variable domain SQTIHQWPATLVQPVGSPLSLECTVEGTSNPNLYWYRQAAGRGLQLLFYSVGIGQISSEVPQNLSASRPQDRQFILSSKKLLLSDSGFYLCAWKANTEAFFGQGTRLTVV.

The V gene is TRBV28, the J gene TRBJ1-1, with D unresolved. Trimming took 5 bases from V and 5 from J, leaving 9 bases between them. The germline CDR1 and CDR2 sequences are MDHEN and SYDVKM. The length of the CDR3 is 12 residues. This CDR3 reads CASSRAFTEAFF. The DNA of the CDR3 is TGTGCCAGCAGTCGAGCCTTTACTGAAGCTTTCTTT. The full variable domain, completed using reference TRBV28 and TRBJ1-1, is DVKVTQSSRYLVKRTGEKVFLECVQDMDHENMFWYRQDPGLGLRLIYFSYDVKMKEKGDIPEGYSVSREKKERFSLILESASTNQTSMYLCASSRAFTEAFFGQGTRLTVV.

The chain joins TRBV18 to TRBJ1-6; D call uncertain. Germline V gene sequence: CDR1 KGHSH, CDR2 LQKENI. The CDR3 totals 13 residues. The V end was cut by 3 bases, the J end by 7 bases, with 7 bases between. The CDR3, as DNA: TGTGCCAGCTCACCTAATAGGAATTCACCCCTCCACTTT. This gives the protein CASSPNRNSPLHF.

V usage is TRBV7-6 and J usage is TRBJ2-1, with TRBD2 matching 14 bases. V trimming: 5 bases; J trimming: 7 bases; junction bases outside the gene matches: 10. Per germline, CDR1 SGHVS and CDR2 FNYEAQ. CDR3 length: 17 amino acids. The CDR3, as DNA: TGTGCCAGCAGCGGGACTAGCGGGGGCTCATTACTTAATGAGCAGTTCTTC. This codes for CASSGTSGGSLLNEQFF.

The chain joins TRBV2 to TRBJ1-4; 8 nucleotides agree with TRBD1. The CDR3 extends over 15 amino acids. J lost 5 bases, V lost 8 bases, and 10 bases had no gene match. Per the germline V gene, CDR1 is SNHLY and CDR2 is FYNNEI. CDR3 sequence: CASRVRTGKNEKLFF. The CDR3 DNA reads TGTGCCAGCCGAGTTCGGACAGGGAAAAATGAAAAACTGTTTTTT.

The CDR3 DNA is TGCGCCAGCAGCCAAGTATTCCTAGAGGGGGCAGGGCTTAACTATGGCTACACCTTC. The encoded protein is CASSQVFLEGAGLNYGYTF. This chain joins TRBV4-1 and TRBJ1-2; TRBD1 agrees at 7 bases. The V gene end was trimmed by 1 base and the J gene end by 1 base; junction bases not matched to a gene: 15. Germline CDR1 is MGHRA and CDR2 is YSYEKL. This CDR3 is built from 19 residues.

The chain has TRBV7-2 and TRBJ2-5; 7 bases match TRBD1. CDR3 length: 15 amino acids. Germline V lookup: CDR1 SGHTA, CDR2 FQGNSA. J lost 0 bases, V lost 3 bases, and 4 bases had no gene match. The CDR3 DNA follows: TGTGCCAGCAGCTTCCGGACAGGATACCAAGAGACCCAGTACTTC. Its translation: CASSFRTGYQETQYF.

The V call is TRBV14, the J call TRBJ1-1; D might be TRBD1 (6 bases). The length of the CDR3 is 16 residues. CDR1 and CDR2 (germline): SGHDN, FVKESK. Trimming removed 2 bases at V and 3 bases at J, with 16 bases between. The CDR3 is CASSQTGTQHYTEAFF. The CDR3 region has the DNA TGTGCCAGCAGCCAAACCGGGACACAACATTACACTGAAGCTTTCTTT.

This chain uses TRBV29-1 with TRBJ2-7; D tentatively reads TRBD1 or TRBD2 (5 bases each). V was pared by 0 bases and J by 3 bases, with 15 bases between. The CDR3 covers 15 residues. Germline V gene sequence: CDR1 SQVTM, CDR2 ANQGSEA. The CDR3 DNA follows: TGCAGCGTTGAAGATGGGAGCGAGGGGTTCTACGAGCAGTACTTC. Amino acids: CSVEDGSEGFYEQYF.

CDR3 sequence: CASSEYEIRKAFF. The CDR3 DNA is TGTGCCAGCAGTGAATATGAGATTAGAAAAGCTTTCTTT. The chain couples TRBV25-1 to TRBJ1-1, with D unclear. The CDR3 runs to 13 residues. Germline-derived CDR1 and CDR2 are MGHDK and SYGVNS. V was cut by 0 bases and J by 9 bases, with 11 bases left in between.

The rearrangement uses TRBV9 and TRBJ2-1, with TRBD2 matching 8 bases. CDR1 and CDR2 from the germline V gene are SGDLS and YYNGEE. Trimming at V came to 0 bases and at J to 6 bases, leaving 5 bases not matched to a gene. This CDR3 has 15 amino acids. The CDR3 sequence is CASSVGGTSFNEQFF. As DNA, the CDR3 is TGTGCCAGCAGCGTAGGAGGGACTAGTTTCAATGAGCAGTTCTTC.

The chain carries TRBV30 and TRBJ1-4, with a weak D call TRBD1 (6 bases). Per the germline V gene, CDR1 is GTSNPN and CDR2 is SVGIG (reference sequence). Trimming left V 3 bases short and J 8 bases short, with 16 bases between. CDR3 size: 14 residues. This CDR3 reads CAWSYGGAGEKLFF. The CDR3 nucleotides read TGTGCCTGGAGCTATGGGGGGGCAGGGGAAAAACTGTTTTTT.

The genes are TRBV28 and TRBJ2-1; TRBD1 aligns across 9 bases. Germline V CDR1 and CDR2: MDHEN, SYDVKM. This CDR3 has 15 amino acids. V lost 2 bases and J lost 8; bases outside the gene matches: 7. CDR3 residues: CASSLIGTGGDEQFF. The DNA of the CDR3 is TGTGCCAGCAGTTTAATAGGCACAGGGGGCGATGAGCAGTTCTTC.